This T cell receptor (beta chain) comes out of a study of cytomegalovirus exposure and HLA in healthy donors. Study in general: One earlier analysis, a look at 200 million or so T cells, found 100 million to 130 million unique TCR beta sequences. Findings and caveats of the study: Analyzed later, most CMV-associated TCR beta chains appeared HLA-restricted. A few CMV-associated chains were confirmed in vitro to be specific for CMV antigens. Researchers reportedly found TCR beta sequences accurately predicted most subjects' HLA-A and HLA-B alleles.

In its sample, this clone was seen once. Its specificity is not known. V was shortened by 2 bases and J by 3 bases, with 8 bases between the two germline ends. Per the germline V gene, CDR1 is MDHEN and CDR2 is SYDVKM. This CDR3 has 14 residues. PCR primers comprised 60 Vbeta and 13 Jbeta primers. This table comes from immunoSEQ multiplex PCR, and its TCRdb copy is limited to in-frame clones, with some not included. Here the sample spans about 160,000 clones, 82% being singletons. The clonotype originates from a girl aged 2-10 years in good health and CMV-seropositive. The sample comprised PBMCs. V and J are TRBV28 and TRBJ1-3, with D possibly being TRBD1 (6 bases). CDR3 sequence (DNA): TGTGCCAGCAGTTTACTGACAGGTGGAAACACCATATATTTT. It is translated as CASSLLTGGNTIYF.